This T cell receptor beta chain was obtained from a study of cytomegalovirus exposure and HLA in healthy donors. Study context: Some 85 million unique TCRs from HLA-typed donors were held in an early data release.

From germline, CDR1 is SGHRS and CDR2 YFSETQ. The V and J ends lost 3 bases and 8 bases, in that order; junction bases with no gene match: 16. The CDR3 extends over 19 amino acids. Study results and caveats: The authors later linked a missense DCLRE1C variant to TCR beta V- and J-gene trimming. It was reported in a later analysis that an Asian-associated ancestry cluster showed fewer N-insertions than the approximately 700-donor mean.

In this sample, this clone turned up a few times. Its antigen remains unknown. The study ran its PCR with 60 Vbeta and 13 Jbeta primers. TCRdb keeps only in-frame clones here, not all; method: immunoSEQ multiplex PCR. The table has about 200,000 clones, more than 75% seen once. The chain combines TRBV5-1 with TRBJ2-1; 14 nucleotides match TRBD2. The sample was PBMCs. The sequence derives from a male donor in good health and CMV-seropositive. This CDR3 reads CASSSSGTSGSGSYYEQFF. The CDR3 DNA reads TGCGCCAGCAGCTCATCCGGGACTAGCGGGAGCGGTTCGTACTATGAGCAGTTCTTC.